This entry describes one TCR beta chain. Antigen: not known. The donors were healthy bone marrow donors. This entry is derived from a study of cytomegalovirus exposure and HLA in healthy donors. The overall study: From donors who were HLA-typed, an early data release held around 85 million unique TCRs.

60 Vbeta and 13 Jbeta primers were used in PCR. TCRdb's copy holds only in-frame clones and misses some; the assay was immunoSEQ multiplex PCR. The data show about 150,000 clones, with roughly three quarters seen just once and approximately 14% held by the top ten. The CDR3 is 14 amino acids. Germline-derived CDR1 and CDR2 are MDHEN and SYDVKM. The V and J ends lost 6 bases and 1 base respectively, with 10 bases between them. Study-wide results and caveats: Researchers reportedly found TCR beta sequences accurately predicted most subjects' HLA-A and HLA-B alleles. Immune exposure data for these donors was limited to CMV serostatus.

This TCR was sampled from a woman aged 40 to 55 in good health and CMV-seronegative. The sequenced material came from PBMCs. The chain employs TRBV28 and TRBJ1-3; a possible D gene is TRBD1 (5 bases). The CDR3 protein is CASSLTGSGNTIYF. CDR3 coding DNA: TGTGCCAGCAGCCTAACAGGATCTGGAAACACCATATATTTT. Based on the CDR3 plus reference TRBV28 and TRBJ1-3, the full variable domain is DVKVTQSSRYLVKRTGEKVFLECVQDMDHENMFWYRQDPGLGLRLIYFSYDVKMKEKGDIPEGYSVSREKKERFSLILESASTNQTSMYLCASSLTGSGNTIYFGEGSWLTVV.